These 23 T cell receptor beta chains originate from one sample sequenced in a study of OX40 agonist ivuxolimab in advanced cancers. The method was immunoSEQ multiplex PCR; TCRdb's version includes in-frame clones alone and lacks a portion of them. This table has about 37,000 clones, about 82% appearing once. The sample was CD4+ or CD8+ T cells sorted from blood, taken in a trial of the OX40 agonist ivuxolimab. The receptors shown here come from an adult with an advanced solid tumor such as melanoma, head and neck, liver or kidney cancer.

This clone was seen a few times. The V gene is TRBV5-3, the J gene TRBJ2-2, with D hard to call. TRBV5-3 has ORF status, its function being uncertain. The CDR3 runs to 13 residues. Trimming left V 3 bases short and J 8 bases short, with 11 bases between. This CDR3 reads CARSCQAPGELFF. CDR3 nucleotide sequence: TGTGCCAGAAGCTGCCAGGCGCCGGGGGAGCTGTTTTTT.

This chain joins TRBV29-1 and TRBJ2-1; D is possibly TRBD1 (5 bases). CDR1 is SQVTM and CDR2 is ANQGSEA in the germline V gene. This CDR3 is 11 amino acids long. Trimming took off 7 bases at V and 4 bases at J, with 8 bases between the two ends. The CDR3 reads CSADSYNEQFF. Here the CDR3 DNA reads TGCAGCGCTGACAGTTACAATGAGCAGTTCTTC.

This sequence joins TRBV30 and TRBJ2-5, with D unclear. The V end was cut by 0 bases, the J end by 0 bases, with 5 bases between. The germline V gene has CDR1 GTSNPN and CDR2 SVGIG (reference sequence). The CDR3 runs to 13 residues. For the CDR3, the DNA is TGTGCCTGGAGTGTACAAGACCAAGAGACCCAGTACTTC. Encoded protein: CAWSVQDQETQYF.

This clone turned up a few times. The V call is TRBV4-1, the J call TRBJ1-6; TRBD1 agrees at 8 bases. The J segment lost 7 bases and the V segment lost 1 base, leaving 6 bases of the junction unmatched. The CDR3 is made up of 16 amino acids. Germline V gene lookup returns CDR1 MGHRA and CDR2 YSYEKL. CDR3 nucleotides: TGCGCCAGCAGCCAAGCCCCGACAGGGGTGAATTCACCCCTCCACTTT. Translated: CASSQAPTGVNSPLHF.

V and J are TRBV5-4 and TRBJ2-7, with 11 bases that match TRBD2. This CDR3 comprises 18 residues. Trimming took 4 bases from V and 6 from J; bases not matched to a gene: 18. In germline, CDR1 is SGHNT, CDR2 YYREEE (reference sequence). The CDR3 bases are TGTGCCAGCAGCCAAGACTCAACCCTAGCGGGGGGCCGCCTCGAGCAGTACTTC. It encodes CASSQDSTLAGGRLEQYF.

The genes are TRBV18 and TRBJ2-3; D is possibly TRBD1 or TRBD2 (6 bases each). The V end was cut by 7 bases, the J end by 5 bases, with 13 bases between. Germline CDR1 and CDR2: KGHSH and LQKENI. The CDR3 runs 13 residues. The CDR3 coding sequence is TGTGCCAGCTGCGGGACACAGTTAGATACGCAGTATTTT. Encoded protein: CASCGTQLDTQYF.

As for this clone: This same CDR3 is encoded by further DNA sequences in the sample. The rearrangement joins TRBV14 to TRBJ2-5, with unresolved D. Deletions cut 1 base from V and 4 bases from J, with 4 bases between. This CDR3 region has 12 residues. CDR1 is SGHDN, CDR2 FVKESK, per germline. Written as DNA, the CDR3 is TGTGCCAGCAGCCAAGGCACAGAGACCCAGTACTTC. Amino acids: CASSQGTETQYF.

For this clone: The same CDR3 is also encoded by other DNA sequences in this sample. The chain couples TRBV18 to TRBJ2-5, with TRBD1 as a possible D gene (6 bases). The V end was cut by 2 bases, the J end by 0 bases, with 7 bases between. Germline-derived CDR1 and CDR2 are KGHSH and LQKENI. The CDR3 loop spans 14 amino acids. CDR3 coding DNA: TGTGCCAGCTCACCAGGGACATACCAAGAGACCCAGTACTTC. This encodes CASSPGTYQETQYF.

The chain has TRBV9 and TRBJ2-7, with 9 bases matching TRBD1. The CDR3 is 16 residues long. Germline V gene data show CDR1 as SGDLS and CDR2 as YYNGEE. V shed 1 base, J shed 2 bases, and the junction held 7 bases outside the gene matches. The CDR3 loop is CASSVSTGGHPYEQYF. CDR3 coding DNA: TGTGCCAGCAGCGTATCCACAGGGGGCCACCCCTACGAGCAGTACTTC. The entire variable domain, with the rest obtained from reference TRBV9 and TRBJ2-7, is as follows: DSGVTQTPKHLITATGQRVTLRCSPRSGDLSVYWYQQSLDQGLQFLIQYYNGEERAKGNILERFSAQQFPDLHSELNLSSLELGDSALYFCASSVSTGGHPYEQYFGPGTRLTVT.

This clone was counted once. The chain combines TRBV10-3 with TRBJ1-2, with D hard to call. Deletions cut 0 bases from V and 4 bases from J, with 9 bases between. Germline V gives CDR1 ENHRY, CDR2 SYGVKD. CDR3 length: 14 amino acids. The chain's CDR3 is CAISESTEPYGYTF. The CDR3 nucleotides are TGTGCCATCAGTGAGTCGACGGAACCCTATGGCTACACCTTC.

V and J are TRBV5-4 and TRBJ1-2, with 7 bases fitting TRBD1. V lost 4 bases, J lost 2 bases, and 11 bases stayed unmatched. Looked up from germline, CDR1 is SGHNT and CDR2 is YYREEE (reference sequence). CDR3 length: 16 residues. The CDR3 coding sequence is TGTGCCAGCAGCGGTGGTACGGGACAGTTAAACTATGGCTACACCTTC. Residues: CASSGGTGQLNYGYTF.

This clone came up once. The gene calls are TRBV19 and TRBJ2-1; 9 bases agree with TRBD1. Per germline, CDR1 LNHDA and CDR2 SQIVND (reference sequence). The V and J ends lost 3 bases and 1 base, in that order; junction bases with no gene match: 4. This CDR3 is 16 amino acids long. The CDR3 sequence is CASSIAGTGSYNEQFF. Here the CDR3 DNA reads TGTGCCAGTAGTATCGCCGGGACAGGGTCCTACAATGAGCAGTTCTTC.

The J gene is TRBJ2-5, the V gene TRBV19; 7 bases fit TRBD2. With V trimmed by 5 bases and J by 5 bases, 11 bases remained unmatched. The CDR3 length is 15 residues. CDR1 and CDR2 from the germline V gene are LNHDA and SQIVND (reference sequence). CDR3: CASSGEAGVMETQYF. The CDR3 DNA reads TGTGCCAGTAGTGGGGAGGCGGGAGTAATGGAGACCCAGTACTTC.

Only one count was recorded for this clone. The chain couples TRBV29-1 to TRBJ2-2; D is possibly TRBD1 (7 bases). V dropped 2 bases and J dropped 5 bases, with 12 bases sitting between them. This CDR3 contains 14 residues. Looked up from germline, CDR1 is SQVTM and CDR2 is ANQGSEA. The CDR3 DNA follows: TGCAGCGTTGAAAAGGCAGGGGGGACCGGGGAGCTGTTTTTT. This encodes CSVEKAGGTGELFF.

The chain joins TRBV7-2 to TRBJ2-1; a possible D gene is TRBD2 (6 bases). V lost 5 bases and J 10 bases, leaving 12 bases between the germline ends. Germline V gene data show CDR1 as SGHTA and CDR2 as FQGNSA. The CDR3 contains 12 residues. DNA for the CDR3: TGTGCCAGCAGCCCCCGGAGGGAAGAGCAGTTCTTC. Protein: CASSPRREEQFF.

The chain carries TRBV5-1 and TRBJ2-3; perhaps TRBD2 as D (7 bases). Germline loops: CDR1 SGHRS, CDR2 YFSETQ. There are 15 residues in the CDR3. V lost 4 bases and J 2 bases, leaving 14 bases between the germline ends. The CDR3 reads CASSPRGGPTDTQYF. The CDR3 coding sequence is TGCGCCAGCAGCCCCCGCGGGGGCCCCACAGATACGCAGTATTTT.

This sequence joins TRBV11-3 and TRBJ2-2, with 9 bases identical to TRBD2. V lost 0 bases and J lost 5; bases outside the gene matches: 7. Germline loops: CDR1 SGHNT, CDR2 YENEEA. The CDR3 has 17 residues. CDR3 protein: CASSLDPPAGGTGELFF. The CDR3, as DNA: TGTGCCAGCAGCTTAGATCCCCCTGCGGGGGGGACCGGGGAGCTGTTTTTT.

The V and J genes are TRBV28 and TRBJ1-2; maybe TRBD1 (5 bases). Germline assignment: CDR1 MDHEN and CDR2 SYDVKM. This CDR3 has 13 residues. V was shortened by 6 bases and J by 4 bases, with 12 bases between the two germline ends. The CDR3 sequence: CASSLRQSYGYTF. CDR3 in DNA: TGTGCCAGCAGCCTCAGACAGAGCTATGGCTACACCTTC.

In this sample, this clone turned up once. The chain combines TRBV7-3 with TRBJ2-7; D gene uncertain. The V end lost 5 bases, the J end lost 0 bases, and 8 bases lay between the germline ends. In germline, CDR1 is SGHTA, CDR2 FQGTGA. This CDR3 has 13 amino acids. CDR3 protein: CASSGRSSYEQYF. For the CDR3, the DNA is TGTGCCAGCAGCGGGCGGAGCTCCTACGAGCAGTACTTC. Complete variable domain (other parts from reference TRBV7-3 and TRBJ2-7): GAGVSQTPSNKVTEKGKYVELRCDPISGHTALYWYRQSLGQGPEFLIYFQGTGAADDSGLPNDRFFAVRPEGSVSTLKIQRTERGDSAVYLCASSGRSSYEQYFGPGTRLTVT.

The rearrangement uses TRBV9 and TRBJ2-1, with 7 bases aligning to TRBD1. Trimming took 1 base from V and 1 from J; bases not matched to a gene: 2. Germline V gene lookup returns CDR1 SGDLS and CDR2 YYNGEE. The CDR3 is 15 residues long. CDR3 DNA sequence: TGTGCCAGCAGCGTAATACAGGGGTCCTACAATGAGCAGTTCTTC. Translating it yields CASSVIQGSYNEQFF. Full variable domain (remainder filled in from reference TRBV9 and TRBJ2-1): DSGVTQTPKHLITATGQRVTLRCSPRSGDLSVYWYQQSLDQGLQFLIQYYNGEERAKGNILERFSAQQFPDLHSELNLSSLELGDSALYFCASSVIQGSYNEQFFGPGTRLTVL.

The chain recombines TRBV19 with TRBJ1-2; 8 positions agree with TRBD1. Germline V gene data show CDR1 as LNHDA and CDR2 as SQIVND (reference sequence). J lost 3 bases, V lost 8 bases, and 8 bases had no gene match. This CDR3 spans 14 amino acids. Written as DNA, the CDR3 is TGTGCCAGTGGATCGGACAGGGAAGACTATGGCTACACCTTC. Protein: CASGSDREDYGYTF.

The CDR3 here is CASKGAGEQYF. The CDR3 DNA reads TGTGCCAGCAAGGGGGCAGGCGAGCAGTACTTC. The V and J genes are TRBV6-1 and TRBJ2-7; the match to TRBD1 covers 7 bases. Germline V lookup: CDR1 MNHNS, CDR2 SASEGT. The length of the CDR3 is 11 residues. With 7 bases clipped from V and 6 bases from J, the junction kept 3 bases outside the gene matches.

The V and J genes are TRBV6-5 and TRBJ1-2, with D possibly matching TRBD1 (6 bases). There are 15 residues in the CDR3. V lost 2 bases, J lost 3 bases, and 13 bases lay in between. The germline CDR1 and CDR2 sequences are MNHEY and SVGAGI. CDR3 residues: CASSYNRVPYYGYTF. CDR3 bases: TGTGCCAGCAGTTACAACAGGGTACCATACTATGGCTACACCTTC.